The entry that follows covers one TCR beta chain sequence. What it binds is not known. The CDR3 sequence is 14 residues long. V lost 0 bases to trimming and J lost 2 bases, with 10 bases between them. Per the germline V gene, CDR1 is GTSNPN and CDR2 is SVGIG (reference sequence). The data stem from a study of T cell responses to AZD1222 COVID-19 vaccine. Study-level findings and limits: Recipients of AZD1222 seropositive at baseline numbered only 5 or 6.

The method was immunoSEQ multiplex PCR; TCRdb's version includes in-frame clones alone and lacks a portion of them. The sample yields 120,000 or so clones, 87% seen once. Specimen: peripheral blood, collected on day 0 of AZD1222 vaccination. The rearrangement uses TRBV30 and TRBJ1-1; no definite D call. The origin of this receptor is an adult in good health. In nucleotides, the CDR3 is TGTGCCTGGAGTGTAAATAGGTTAAACACTGAAGCTTTCTTT. Amino acids: CAWSVNRLNTEAFF. The whole variable domain, remainder taken from reference TRBV30 and TRBJ1-1, is SQTIHQWPATLVQPVGSPLSLECTVEGTSNPNLYWYRQAAGRGLQLLFYSVGIGQISSEVPQNLSASRPQDRQFILSSKKLLLSDSGFYLCAWSVNRLNTEAFFGQGTRLTVV.